This TCR beta chain emerged from a study of blood T cell repertoires in COVID-19. Study overall: PBMCs, B-cell-depleted T cells, or T cells provided the cDNA or gDNA that made up the material.

Sequenced by immunoSEQ multiplex PCR; TCRdb stores in-frame clones only, minus some. Here the sample spans 300,000 to 350,000 clones, roughly 87% being singletons. CDR1 SGHTA and CDR2 FQGNSA come from the germline V gene. CDR3 length equals 16 residues. J gave up 4 bases and V 3 bases, and 10 bases lay outside the gene matches. The sample consisted of peripheral blood. V is TRBV7-2 and J is TRBJ2-7; 9 nucleotides line up with TRBD1. This receptor was identified in a man aged 18 to 35 with active or convalescent COVID-19. The CDR3 protein is CASSFAGTGKAYEQYF. The DNA of the CDR3 is TGTGCCAGCAGCTTTGCGGGGACAGGGAAAGCTTACGAGCAGTACTTC.